These 24 T cell receptor beta chains came from one sample sequenced in a study of cytomegalovirus exposure and HLA in healthy donors. The PCR made use of 60 Vbeta and 13 Jbeta primers. Assay used: immunoSEQ multiplex PCR; TCRdb lists only in-frame clones, some missing. The sample yields over 75,000 clones, approximately 78% seen once. Material for sequencing was PBMCs. Receptor source: a woman aged 55-75 years in good health and CMV-seronegative.

The J gene is TRBJ1-1, the V gene TRBV29-1; D gene ambiguous. The germline V gene has CDR1 SQVTM and CDR2 ANQGSEA. Trimming took 4 bases from V and 3 from J, leaving 12 bases between them. The CDR3 covers 13 residues. The CDR3 region is CSVADGSYTEAFF. In DNA, the CDR3 is TGCAGCGTTGCTGACGGTAGCTACACTGAAGCTTTCTTT.

The CDR3 DNA sequence: TGTGCCAGCAGTGAAGCCCTTTGGGGCCGCAATCAGCCCCAGCATTTT. Translating it yields CASSEALWGRNQPQHF. The chain recombines TRBV2 with TRBJ1-5, with TRBD1 as a possible D gene (5 bases). Trimming took 0 bases from V and 2 from J, leaving 11 bases between them. CDR3 length equals 16 residues. Germline V gene lookup returns CDR1 SNHLY and CDR2 FYNNEI.

The chain joins TRBV10-1 to TRBJ1-2; a weak D match, TRBD1 (6 bases). CDR1 and CDR2 from the germline V gene are WNHNN and SYGVQD (reference sequence). The CDR3 is 13 residues long. V gave up 4 bases and J gave up 5 bases, with 11 bases separating them. The CDR3 loop is CASSAGTSYGYTF. CDR3 DNA: TGCGCCAGCAGTGCCGGGACAAGTTATGGCTACACCTTC.

The chain joins TRBV11-3 to TRBJ2-7; 7 nucleotides match TRBD1. Germline CDR1 SGHNT, CDR2 YENEEA. The ends lost 5 bases at V and 9 bases at J; junction bases unmatched: 7. This CDR3 spans 12 amino acids. The CDR3 region is CASSQGTDRQYF. CDR3 sequence (DNA): TGTGCCAGCAGCCAGGGGACAGATAGGCAGTACTTC.

As concerns this clone: The same CDR3 arises from other DNA sequences in this sample as well. The chain combines TRBV2 with TRBJ2-7; D is unclear. Deletions cut 8 bases from V and 0 bases from J, with 5 bases between. The CDR3 runs 11 residues. The germline CDR1 and CDR2 sequences are SNHLY and FYNNEI. The CDR3 coding sequence is TGTGCCAGCCATAGCTCCTACGAGCAGTACTTC. Translated: CASHSSYEQYF.

This clone was seen only once. The genes are TRBV2 and TRBJ2-1; TRBD2 matches at 14 bases. This CDR3 region has 18 residues. The trim removed 4 bases at V and 5 bases at J, leaving 10 bases unmatched. Germline lookup yields CDR1 SNHLY and CDR2 FYNNEI. The chain's CDR3 is CASSVTGTSGGIDNEQFF. CDR3 DNA sequence: TGTGCCAGCAGTGTGACCGGGACTAGCGGGGGTATAGACAATGAGCAGTTCTTC.

J is TRBJ1-3 and V is TRBV9; D is possibly TRBD1 (6 bases). This CDR3 is 15 amino acids long. CDR1 is SGDLS, CDR2 YYNGEE, per germline. The V end lost 1 base, the J end lost 4 bases, and 12 bases lay between the germline ends. The CDR3 loop reads CASSVSRGPGNTIYF. The CDR3 DNA sequence: TGTGCCAGCAGCGTATCCAGGGGCCCAGGAAACACCATATATTTT.

The chain joins TRBV30 to TRBJ1-2; D remains ambiguous. Germline V gene sequence: CDR1 GTSNPN, CDR2 SVGIG (reference sequence). CDR3 length equals 15 residues. The V and J ends lost 0 bases and 4 bases respectively, with 15 bases between them. The CDR3, as DNA: TGTGCCTGGAGTGTACGTGGCCTTCGGGGCTATGGCTACACCTTC. Translation: CAWSVRGLRGYGYTF.

In its sample, this clone was seen a few times. The V and J genes are TRBV2 and TRBJ1-1, with 8 bases fitting TRBD1. This CDR3 is built from 13 residues. The junction had 3 bases not matched to a gene; V was cut back by 7 bases and J by 2 bases. Germline CDR1 is SNHLY and CDR2 is FYNNEI. The CDR3 DNA is TGTGCCAGCAAGGGGACAGGTAACACTGAAGCTTTCTTT. Protein sequence: CASKGTGNTEAFF.

This chain joins TRBV29-1 and TRBJ1-2; 9 bases are a match to TRBD1. The CDR3 has 15 amino acids. Germline CDR1 and CDR2: SQVTM and ANQGSEA. The J segment lost 4 bases and the V segment lost 6 bases, leaving 12 bases of the junction unmatched. DNA of the CDR3: TGCAGCGTCACGTCCCGGGACAGGGATACCTATGGCTACACCTTC. It yields the protein CSVTSRDRDTYGYTF.

The chain couples TRBV6-5 to TRBJ2-7; 8 bases map to TRBD1. Per the germline V gene, CDR1 is MNHEY and CDR2 is SVGAGI. With V trimmed by 5 bases and J by 3 bases, 9 bases remained unmatched. The CDR3 runs 15 residues. DNA for the CDR3: TGTGCCAGCAGTCCGTACAGGGGGTTAGGCTACGAGCAGTACTTC. Translating gives CASSPYRGLGYEQYF.

This clone has a single count. The rearrangement joins TRBV10-3 to TRBJ2-3; 9 positions agree with TRBD2. After removal of 6 bases from V and 3 bases from J, the junction contained 10 bases not matched to a gene. Germline-derived CDR1 and CDR2 are ENHRY and SYGVKD. There are 16 residues in the CDR3. CDR3 residues: CAISTRLAETTDTQYF. DNA of the CDR3: TGTGCCATCAGCACCAGACTAGCGGAGACTACAGATACGCAGTATTTT.

In DNA, the CDR3 is TGTGCCAGCGGGAGGGACAGGGAAGAGACCCAGTACTTC. Translating it yields CASGRDREETQYF. The rearrangement uses TRBV27 and TRBJ2-5, with TRBD1 matching over 9 bases. V shed 8 bases and J 3 bases; nucleotides not matched to a gene: 4. The CDR3 totals 13 residues. Germline CDR1 is MNHEY and CDR2 is SMNVEV (reference sequence).

The chain has TRBV28 and TRBJ2-2; TRBD1 matches at 11 bases. Germline V gives CDR1 MDHEN, CDR2 SYDVKM. V gave up 6 bases and J gave up 4 bases; unmatched junction bases: 7. This CDR3 contains 16 residues. CDR3 bases: TGTGCCAGCAGAACAGACGGACAGGGGGCCACCGGGGAGCTGTTTTTT. Translated: CASRTDGQGATGELFF.

V is TRBV29-1 and J is TRBJ2-3, with D perhaps TRBD2 (5 bases). The V end was cut by 6 bases, the J end by 10 bases, with 20 bases between. This CDR3 comprises 13 residues. Germline V gene sequence: CDR1 SQVTM, CDR2 ANQGSEA. The CDR3 region has the DNA TGCAGCGTGGTTGCAGGACTTATGACGGCGCAGTATTTT. Protein: CSVVAGLMTAQYF.

The chain carries TRBV11-2 and TRBJ1-1, with TRBD1 identical over 9 bases. Trimming removed 4 bases from V and 3 bases from J; junction bases left unmatched: 6. Germline assignment: CDR1 SGHAT and CDR2 FQNNGV. The CDR3 covers 15 residues. CDR3 coding DNA: TGTGCCAGCAGCTCTAACAGGGGGCGCGACACTGAAGCTTTCTTT. Protein sequence: CASSSNRGRDTEAFF.

The rearrangement uses TRBV29-1 and TRBJ2-7, with TRBD1 matching over 9 bases. The CDR3 is 15 amino acids. The trim removed 3 bases at V and 5 bases at J, leaving 11 bases unmatched. Germline V lookup: CDR1 SQVTM, CDR2 ANQGSEA. CDR3 loop: CSVDTGNRGLHEQYF. CDR3 nucleotides: TGCAGCGTTGATACCGGAAACAGGGGGCTACACGAGCAGTACTTC.

The chain links TRBV29-1 to TRBJ2-5, with TRBD1 matching 8 bases. The DNA matches TRBJ2-7 better at its end, which makes the J call doubtful. CDR1 and CDR2 from the germline V gene are SQVTM and ANQGSEA. The CDR3 covers 13 residues. The CDR3 spells CSVDGQGTYEQYF. As DNA, the CDR3 is TGCAGCGTTGATGGACAGGGAACCTACGAGCAGTACTTC.

The chain is built from TRBV7-2 and TRBJ2-7, with D perhaps matching TRBD1 (6 bases). The CDR3 has 15 amino acids. V gave up 1 base and J gave up 2 bases, with 12 bases separating them. The germline gives CDR1 SGHTA, CDR2 FQGNSA. CDR3 sequence: CASSLVSGHPYEQYF. The CDR3 DNA reads TGTGCCAGCAGCTTAGTGTCGGGACACCCCTACGAGCAGTACTTC. Combining the CDR3 with reference TRBV7-2 and TRBJ2-7 gives the whole variable domain GAGVSQSPSNKVTEKGKDVELRCDPISGHTALYWYRQSLGQGLEFLIYFQGNSAPDKSGLPSDRFSAERTGGSVSTLTIQRTQQEDSAVYLCASSLVSGHPYEQYFGPGTRLTVT.

The CDR3 loop reads CASSLARGNTEAFF. CDR3 coding DNA: TGTGCCAGCAGTTTGGCCAGGGGGAACACTGAAGCTTTCTTT. The chain is built from TRBV28 and TRBJ1-1; D might be TRBD1 (6 bases). The ends were cut back, 3 bases at V and 1 base at J, with 9 bases in the middle. CDR3 size: 14 residues. Germline V lookup: CDR1 MDHEN, CDR2 SYDVKM.

J is TRBJ2-3 and V is TRBV6-1; 11 nucleotides agree with TRBD2. The CDR3 sequence is 13 residues long. V shed 9 bases and J 3 bases; nucleotides not matched to a gene: 2. From germline, CDR1 is MNHNS and CDR2 SASEGT. DNA of the CDR3: TGTGCCAGTACTAGCGGGAGTACAGATACGCAGTATTTT. Amino acid sequence: CASTSGSTDTQYF.

The chain recombines TRBV6-1 with TRBJ1-2; D gene uncertain. The germline V gene encodes CDR1 MNHNS and CDR2 SASEGT. V was cut by 3 bases and J by 4 bases, with 9 bases left in between. This CDR3 contains 13 residues. CDR3 nucleotides: TGTGCCAGCAGTGACCCTACCCCCTATGGCTACACCTTC. It specifies CASSDPTPYGYTF.

This clone was found once. The chain couples TRBV11-3 to TRBJ2-7; perhaps TRBD1 as D (5 bases). From germline, CDR1 is SGHNT and CDR2 YENEEA. The CDR3 consists of 15 residues. Trimming removed 4 bases at V and 5 bases at J, with 18 bases between. The CDR3: CASSSPDLGVHEQYF. For the CDR3, the DNA is TGTGCCAGCAGCTCCCCGGATTTAGGGGTGCACGAGCAGTACTTC.

The chain has TRBV27 and TRBJ1-2; 10 bases fit TRBD1. This CDR3 comprises 14 residues. V shed 4 bases, J shed 3 bases, and the junction held 2 bases outside the gene matches. Looked up from germline, CDR1 is MNHEY and CDR2 is SMNVEV (reference sequence). CDR3 sequence: CASSSGTGDYGYTF. CDR3 nucleotide sequence: TGTGCCAGCAGTTCCGGGACAGGGGACTATGGCTACACCTTC.